Listed below are T cell receptor beta chains from one sample, sequenced in a study of early stage breast cancer tumors. Only in-frame clones appear in the TCRdb table, and some are missing; sequencing was by immunoSEQ multiplex PCR. The sample holds just over 50,000 clones, over 75% seen once. Specimen: blood. Receptor source: a person aged 40-50 years with breast cancer. Both conserved end residues are part of each CDR3. The D gene is left open where the match is weak. Size is omitted from some rows. Given values are once, few, many or a class for expanded clones.

D gene	clone size	V gene	J gene	CDR3 DNA	CDR3 protein
TRBD1	NA	TRBV5-1	TRBJ2-3	TGCGCCAGCAGCTTGGGGACAGGGGACACAGATACGCAGTATTTT	CASSLGTGDTDTQYF
TRBD2	NA	TRBV11-3	TRBJ2-3	TGTGCCAGCAGCCCCCGAGGGCTAGCGGGCGCAGATACGCAGTATTTT	CASSPRGLAGADTQYF
TRBD1	NA	TRBV30	TRBJ1-3	TGTGCCTGTGACAGGGGTAGAAACACCATATATTTT	CACDRGRNTIYF
NA	NA	TRBV9	TRBJ1-3	TGTGCCAGCAGCGGCGGGACAAGAAACACCATATATTTT	CASSGGTRNTIYF
TRBD2	NA	TRBV5-1	TRBJ2-1	TGCGCCAGCAGCTTGAAGGCTAGCGGGCCAAAAAGAAACAATGAGCAGTTCTTC	CASSLKASGPKRNNEQFF
NA	NA	TRBV4-1	TRBJ2-7	TGCGCCAGCAGCCAAGGCGGCAGTCCCTACGAGCAGTACTTC	CASSQGGSPYEQYF
TRBD2	NA	TRBV11-2	TRBJ2-3	TGTGCCAGCAGCGTTGTAGCGGGAATGGGAGATACGCAGTATTTT	CASSVVAGMGDTQYF
TRBD2	few	TRBV7-2	TRBJ2-2	TGTGCCAGCAGGGGGGGGATTCCGAACACCGGGGAGCTGTTTTTT	CASRGGIPNTGELFF
TRBD1	NA	TRBV4-1	TRBJ1-1	TGCGCCAGCAGCCTCTTGGCCGGACAGGGGGCGAACACTGAAGCTTTCTTT	CASSLLAGQGANTEAFF
NA	once	TRBV14	TRBJ2-3	TGTGCCAGCAGCCAAGACAGGACCTGGGGAGATACGCAGTATTTT	CASSQDRTWGDTQYF
NA	NA	TRBV2	TRBJ2-7	TGTGCCAGCCTTCGAGGGTTAGGATCCTACGAGCAGTACTTC	CASLRGLGSYEQYF
NA	NA	TRBV7-7	TRBJ2-5	TGTGCTAGCAGCTTTGGCTCCCAGCCCGGTGAGACCCAGTACTTC	CASSFGSQPGETQYF
NA	NA	TRBV6-6	TRBJ2-5	TGTGCCAGCAGTTATGCTCTGGGGCGGGAGACCCAGTACTTC	CASSYALGRETQYF
NA	NA	TRBV1	TRBJ2-3	TGCACCAGCAGCCAAGGCCTAGCGGCTAGCACAGATACGCAGTATTTT	CTSSQGLAASTDTQYF
NA	few	TRBV9	TRBJ2-2	TGTGCCAGCAGCGTATACAACACCGGGGAGCTGTTTTTT	CASSVYNTGELFF
NA	NA	TRBV4-1	TRBJ2-2	TGCGCCAGCAGCCATAATAAGGGGAACACCGGGGAGCTGTTTTTT	CASSHNKGNTGELFF
NA	once	TRBV18	TRBJ1-1	TGTGCCAGCTCACCACTCTCGGGCAGGGTGAACACTGAAGCTTTCTTT	CASSPLSGRVNTEAFF
NA	NA	TRBV9	TRBJ2-7	TGTGCCAGCAGCCGGACCGGGACAAACACCTACGAGCAGTACTTC	CASSRTGTNTYEQYF
NA	NA	TRBV6-1	TRBJ1-2	TGTGCCAGCATCCCGTCGGGGGGGGATGGCTACACCTTC	CASIPSGGDGYTF
NA	NA	TRBV19	TRBJ1-4	TGTGCCAGTAGTAGAGGGAGGGCTAATGAAAAACTGTTTTTT	CASSRGRANEKLFF
NA	NA	TRBV11-1	TRBJ2-3	TGTGCCAGCAGCGCCGGGACGGTTAACACAGATACGCAGTATTTT	CASSAGTVNTDTQYF
TRBD1	NA	TRBV19	TRBJ2-1	TGTGCCAGTAGTACGGGGACAGCGAGCTCCTACAATGAGCAGTTCTTC	CASSTGTASSYNEQFF
TRBD2	once	TRBV5-1	TRBJ2-7	TGCGCCAGCAGCTTGAATGCGGGACTAGCGGAGATCTACGAGCAGTACTTC	CASSLNAGLAEIYEQYF
NA	NA	TRBV11-2	TRBJ2-2	TGTGCCAGCTCACCTCAGGGCCCCGGGGAGCTGTTTTTT	CASSPQGPGELFF
NA	few	TRBV7-9	TRBJ2-7	TGTGCCAGCAGCTTAGAGTACGAGCAGTACTTC	CASSLEYEQYF
TRBD2	NA	TRBV7-2	TRBJ2-6	TGTGCCAGCAGCTTAAGGGTGGGAGGGCCGGCTGGGGCCAACGTCCTGACTTTC	CASSLRVGGPAGANVLTF
NA	once	TRBV4-1	TRBJ1-1	TGCGCCAGCAGCCTTACAGGGTCGCGGAACACTGAAGCTTTCTTT	CASSLTGSRNTEAFF
NA	few	TRBV5-1	TRBJ1-1	TGCGCCAGCAGCTTTCCGGCGGCTGAAGCTTTCTTT	CASSFPAAEAFF
NA	NA	TRBV30	TRBJ1-1	TGTGCCTGGAGAAACTCGGGGAGGGGGACTGAAGCTTTCTTT	CAWRNSGRGTEAFF
TRBD1	NA	TRBV30	TRBJ2-4	TGTGCCTACCAAACAGGGGACATTCAGTACTTC	CAYQTGDIQYF
NA	NA	TRBV10-3	TRBJ2-7	TGTGCCATCAGTGAGTTTAGCGAGCAGTACTTC	CAISEFSEQYF
NA	few	TRBV6-1	TRBJ2-7	TGTGCCAGCAGCCGGGACACCTACGAGCAGTACTTC	CASSRDTYEQYF
TRBD1	NA	TRBV4-1	TRBJ1-2	TGCGCCAGCAGCCAAGGTAGGTGGCAGGGGGGGGGAAGGGACTATGGCTACACCTTC	CASSQGRWQGGGRDYGYTF
NA	NA	TRBV5-1	TRBJ2-1	TGCGCCAGCAGCCCAGACTACCCCCGGGACAATGAGCAGTTCTTC	CASSPDYPRDNEQFF
NA	NA	TRBV5-6	TRBJ2-2	TGTGCCAGCAGCCCACTAGTGAACACCGGGGAGCTGTTTTTT	CASSPLVNTGELFF
TRBD1	NA	TRBV5-6	TRBJ2-3	TGTGCCAGCAGCTTGTCTGGGACAGGGTTGCCAGATACGCAGTATTTT	CASSLSGTGLPDTQYF
TRBD2	NA	TRBV2	TRBJ2-5	TGTGCCAGCAGGCGGGAGTGGGTTGAGACCCAGTACTTC	CASRREWVETQYF
NA	NA	TRBV6-1	TRBJ1-3	TGTGCCAGCAACCCGGGAGTAAACACCATATATTTT	CASNPGVNTIYF
NA	NA	TRBV7-6	TRBJ2-1	TGTGCCAGCAGCCCGGGGCAGGGAACCTACAATGAGCAGTTCTTC	CASSPGQGTYNEQFF
NA	NA	TRBV6-5	TRBJ2-3	TGTGCCAGCAGTCTTACCAGCACAGATACGCAGTATTTT	CASSLTSTDTQYF
TRBD2	NA	TRBV15	TRBJ2-5	TGTGCCACCAGCAGAGACGCGGGAGCGGAGACCCAGTACTTC	CATSRDAGAETQYF
NA	NA	TRBV2	TRBJ2-7	TGTGCCAGCAGTGAGAGCTCTTACTCCTACGAGCAGTACTTC	CASSESSYSYEQYF
TRBD1	once	TRBV2	TRBJ2-2	TGTGCCAGCAGCGAGAGAACAGGGGGCGGGGAGCTGTTTTTT	CASSERTGGGELFF
NA	NA	TRBV4-2	TRBJ1-1	TGTGCCAGCAGCTTGGGGGGGCCCACTGAAGCTTTCTTT	CASSLGGPTEAFF
TRBD2	NA	TRBV2	TRBJ2-2	TGTGCCAGCGTTCAGCGGGGGGCCGGGACCGGGGAGCTGTTTTTT	CASVQRGAGTGELFF
NA	NA	TRBV19	TRBJ2-2	TGTGCCAGTAGTACTGGCGGTAGGACCGGGGAGCTGTTTTTT	CASSTGGRTGELFF